This T cell receptor (beta chain) is from a study of early T cells in non-severe SARS-CoV-2 infection. Study-wide context: Chains were unpaired, as sequencing was done on bulk RNA from unsorted whole blood.

Deletions cut 6 bases from V and 0 bases from J, with 11 bases between. The germline CDR1 and CDR2 sequences are MDHEN and SYDVKM. The CDR3 has 14 amino acids. The library protocol tagged individual cDNA molecules with unique molecular identifiers. MiXCR, run by TCRdb on the 5' RACE reads, gives a single entry per CDR3 protein. In the table there are nearly 90,000 distinct CDR3 sequences, 13% to 15% of which are singletons. The chain employs TRBV28 and TRBJ2-5; D is ambiguous. The receptor was isolated from an adult who was a healthcare worker with PCR-confirmed SARS-CoV-2 infection or an uninfected control (not recorded which). Sequencing was done on a sample of whole blood. The CDR3 is CASRPVLYQETQYF. The CDR3 nucleotides read TGTGCCAGCAGGCCAGTCCTGTACCAAGAGACCCAGTACTTC. Based on the CDR3 plus reference TRBV28 and TRBJ2-5, the full variable domain is DVKVTQSSRYLVKRTGEKVFLECVQDMDHENMFWYRQDPGLGLRLIYFSYDVKMKEKGDIPEGYSVSREKKERFSLILESASTNQTSMYLCASRPVLYQETQYFGPGTRLLVL.